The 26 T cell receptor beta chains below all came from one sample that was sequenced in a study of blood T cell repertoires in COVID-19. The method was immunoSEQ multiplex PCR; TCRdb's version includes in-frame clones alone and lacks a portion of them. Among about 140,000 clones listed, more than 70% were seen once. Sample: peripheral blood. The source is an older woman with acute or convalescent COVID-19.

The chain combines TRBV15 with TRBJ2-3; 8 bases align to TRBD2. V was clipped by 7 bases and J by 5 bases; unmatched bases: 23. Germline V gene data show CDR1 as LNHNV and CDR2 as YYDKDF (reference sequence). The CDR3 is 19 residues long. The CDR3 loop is CATTPRGGTSVRLIDTQYF. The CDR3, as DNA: TGTGCCACCACCCCCCGGGGGGGGACTTCGGTTCGCCTCATAGATACGCAGTATTTT.

CDR3 nucleotides: TGTGCCAGCAGCATACAGGGGGCGCTTGGCTACACCTTC. It translates to CASSIQGALGYTF. The rearrangement links TRBV13 to TRBJ1-2; 9 nucleotides agree with TRBD1. J gave up 7 bases and V 5 bases, and 5 bases lay outside the gene matches. The CDR3 contains 13 residues. Germline CDR1 PRHDT, CDR2 FYEKMQ (reference sequence).

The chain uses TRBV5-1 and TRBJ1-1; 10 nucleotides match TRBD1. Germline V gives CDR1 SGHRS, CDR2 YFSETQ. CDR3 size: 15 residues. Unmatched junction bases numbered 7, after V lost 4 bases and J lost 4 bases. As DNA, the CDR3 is TGCGCCAGCAGCCGGGACAGGGGAGGGGGCACTGAAGCTTTCTTT. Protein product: CASSRDRGGGTEAFF. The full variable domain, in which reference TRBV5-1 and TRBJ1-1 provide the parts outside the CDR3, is KAGVTQTPRYLIKTRGQQVTLSCSPISGHRSVSWYQQTPGQGLQFLFEYFSETQRNKGNFPGRFSGRQFSNSRSEMNVSTLELGDSALYLCASSRDRGGGTEAFFGQGTRLTVV.

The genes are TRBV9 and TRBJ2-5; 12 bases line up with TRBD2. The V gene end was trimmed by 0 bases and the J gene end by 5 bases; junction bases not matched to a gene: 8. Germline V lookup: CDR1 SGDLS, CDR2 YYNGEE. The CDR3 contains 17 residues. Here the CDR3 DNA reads TGTGCCAGCAGCGTAGACCCTAGCGGGGGGGCTCTTGAGACCCAGTACTTC. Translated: CASSVDPSGGALETQYF.

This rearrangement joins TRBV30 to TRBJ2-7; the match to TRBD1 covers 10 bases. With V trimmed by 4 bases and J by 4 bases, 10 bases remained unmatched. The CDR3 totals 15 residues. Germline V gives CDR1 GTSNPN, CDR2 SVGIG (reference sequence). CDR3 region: CAWKADRGHGYEQYF. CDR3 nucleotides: TGTGCCTGGAAAGCCGACAGGGGGCATGGTTACGAGCAGTACTTC.

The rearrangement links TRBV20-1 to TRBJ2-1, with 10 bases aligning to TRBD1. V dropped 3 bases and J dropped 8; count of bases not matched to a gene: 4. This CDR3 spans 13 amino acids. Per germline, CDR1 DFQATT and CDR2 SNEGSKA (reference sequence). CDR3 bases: TGCAGTGCTAGTCACGGGACAGGGGATGAGCAGTTCTTC. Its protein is CSASHGTGDEQFF.

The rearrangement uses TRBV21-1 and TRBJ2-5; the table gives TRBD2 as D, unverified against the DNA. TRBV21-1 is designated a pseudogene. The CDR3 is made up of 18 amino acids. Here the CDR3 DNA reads TGTGCCAGCAGCAAAGGGGTTAGCGGGGGGAGGTACCAAGAGACCCAGTACTTC. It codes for CASSKGVSGGRYQETQYF.

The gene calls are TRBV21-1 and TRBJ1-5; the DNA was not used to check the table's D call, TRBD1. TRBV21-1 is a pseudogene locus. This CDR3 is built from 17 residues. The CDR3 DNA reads TGTGCCAGCAGCGGCTCGGCGCCGGACAGGGGAGATCAGCCCCAGCATTTT. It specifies CASSGSAPDRGDQPQHF.

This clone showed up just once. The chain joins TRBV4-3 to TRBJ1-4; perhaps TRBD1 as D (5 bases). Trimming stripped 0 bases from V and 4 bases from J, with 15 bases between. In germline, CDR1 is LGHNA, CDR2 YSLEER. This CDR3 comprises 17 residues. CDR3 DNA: TGCGCCAGCAGCCAAGATAGCGGGGACGTCTTTAATGAAAAACTGTTTTTT. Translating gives CASSQDSGDVFNEKLFF.

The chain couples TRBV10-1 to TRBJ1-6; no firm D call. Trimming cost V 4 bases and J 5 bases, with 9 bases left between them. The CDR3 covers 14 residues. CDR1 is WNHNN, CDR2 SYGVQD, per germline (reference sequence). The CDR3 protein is CASSAGSNNSPLHF. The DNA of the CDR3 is TGCGCCAGCAGTGCCGGGAGTAATAATTCACCCCTCCACTTT.

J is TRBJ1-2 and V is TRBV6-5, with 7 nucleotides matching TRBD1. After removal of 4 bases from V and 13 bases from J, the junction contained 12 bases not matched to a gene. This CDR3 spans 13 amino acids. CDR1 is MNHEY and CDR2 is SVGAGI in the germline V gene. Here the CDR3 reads CASSSLGQGVITF. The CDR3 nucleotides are TGTGCCAGCAGTTCCCTGGGCCAGGGGGTAATCACCTTC.

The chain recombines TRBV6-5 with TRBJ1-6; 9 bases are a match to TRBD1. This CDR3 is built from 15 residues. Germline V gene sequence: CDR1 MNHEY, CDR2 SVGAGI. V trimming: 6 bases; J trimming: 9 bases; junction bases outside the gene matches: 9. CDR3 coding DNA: TGTGCCAGCAGGGGGACAGGGTCGTTGGGTTCACCCCTCCACTTT. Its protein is CASRGTGSLGSPLHF.

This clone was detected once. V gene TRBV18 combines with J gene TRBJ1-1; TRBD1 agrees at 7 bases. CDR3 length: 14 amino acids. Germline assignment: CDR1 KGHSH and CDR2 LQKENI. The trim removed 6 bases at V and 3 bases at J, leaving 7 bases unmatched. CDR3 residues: CASSATGLDTEAFF. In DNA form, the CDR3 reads TGTGCCAGCTCGGCGACAGGGTTGGACACTGAAGCTTTCTTT.

CDR3 protein: CASPKTGTSEKTRSYNEQFF. Here the CDR3 DNA reads TGTGCCAGCCCAAAGACCGGGACTAGCGAAAAAACGCGCTCCTACAATGAGCAGTTCTTC. The rearrangement uses TRBV18 and TRBJ2-1; 10 bases are shared with TRBD2. The CDR3 contains 20 residues. Germline V gene sequence: CDR1 KGHSH, CDR2 LQKENI. V trimming: 8 bases; J trimming: 0 bases; junction bases outside the gene matches: 19.

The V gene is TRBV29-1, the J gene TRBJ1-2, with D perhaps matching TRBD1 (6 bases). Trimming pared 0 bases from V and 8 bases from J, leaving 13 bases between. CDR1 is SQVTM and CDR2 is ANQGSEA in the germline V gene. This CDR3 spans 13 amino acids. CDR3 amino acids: CSVEDHRDGGYTF. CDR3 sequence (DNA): TGCAGCGTTGAAGATCACAGGGATGGCGGCTACACCTTC. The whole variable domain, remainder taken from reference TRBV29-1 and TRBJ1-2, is SAVISQKPSRDICQRGTSLTIQCQVDSQVTMMFWYRQQPGQSLTLIATANQGSEATYESGFVIDKFPISRPNLTFSTLTVSNMSPEDSSIYLCSVEDHRDGGYTFGSGTRLTVV.

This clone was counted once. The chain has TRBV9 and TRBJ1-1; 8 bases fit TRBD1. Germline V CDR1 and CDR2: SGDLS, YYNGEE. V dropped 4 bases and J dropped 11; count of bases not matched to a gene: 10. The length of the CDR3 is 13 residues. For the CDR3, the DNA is TGTGCCAGCAGCCCCTCGAGGACAGGGCCCGCTTTCTTT. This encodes CASSPSRTGPAFF.

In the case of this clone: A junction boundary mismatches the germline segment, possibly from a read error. CDR3 sequence reads: CASCVLQDNEQFF. CDR3 nucleotide sequence: TGTGCCAGCTGCGTGTTGCAGGACAACGAGCAGTTCTTC. The chain combines TRBV18 with TRBJ2-1; maybe TRBD1 (5 bases). Germline V gene data show CDR1 as KGHSH and CDR2 as LQKENI. The CDR3 totals 13 residues. The full variable domain, rest sourced from reference TRBV18 and TRBJ2-1, is NAGVMQNPRHLVRRRGQEARLRCSPMKGHSHVYWYRQLPEEGLKFMVYLQKENIIDESGMPKERFSAEFPKEGPSILRIQQVVRGDSAAYFCASCVLQDNEQFFGPGTRLTVL.

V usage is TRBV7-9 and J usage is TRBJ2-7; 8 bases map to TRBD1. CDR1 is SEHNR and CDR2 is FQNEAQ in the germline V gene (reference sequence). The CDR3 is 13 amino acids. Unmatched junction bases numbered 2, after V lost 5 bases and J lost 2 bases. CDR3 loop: CASSPRGPYEQYF. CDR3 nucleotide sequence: TGTGCCAGCAGCCCCAGGGGGCCCTACGAGCAGTACTTC.

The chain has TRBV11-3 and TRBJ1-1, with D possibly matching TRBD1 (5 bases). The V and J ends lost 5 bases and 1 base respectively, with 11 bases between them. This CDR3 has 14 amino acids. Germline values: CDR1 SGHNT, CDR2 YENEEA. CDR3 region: CASSPTQANTEAFF. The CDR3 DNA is TGTGCCAGCAGCCCAACACAGGCGAACACTGAAGCTTTCTTT.

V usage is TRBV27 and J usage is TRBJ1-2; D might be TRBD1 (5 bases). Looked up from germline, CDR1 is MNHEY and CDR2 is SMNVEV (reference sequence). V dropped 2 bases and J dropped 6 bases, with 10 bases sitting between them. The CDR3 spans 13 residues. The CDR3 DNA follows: TGTGCCAGCAGTTTACGGGGGGGAGATGGCTACACCTTC. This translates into CASSLRGGDGYTF.

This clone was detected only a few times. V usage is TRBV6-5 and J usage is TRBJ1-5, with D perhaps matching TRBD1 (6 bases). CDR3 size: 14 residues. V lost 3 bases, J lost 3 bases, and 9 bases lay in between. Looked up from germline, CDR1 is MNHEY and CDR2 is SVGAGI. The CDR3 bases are TGTGCCAGCAGTTATAGACAGGCCAATCAGCCCCAGCATTTT. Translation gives CASSYRQANQPQHF.

The CDR3: CASSQDRGNQPQHF. The CDR3 nucleotides read TGCGCCAGCAGCCAAGACAGGGGGAATCAGCCCCAGCATTTT. The chain combines TRBV4-1 with TRBJ1-5, with 7 nucleotides matching TRBD1. V dropped 0 bases and J dropped 4; count of bases not matched to a gene: 0. The germline CDR1 and CDR2 sequences are MGHRA and YSYEKL. The CDR3 is 14 amino acids.

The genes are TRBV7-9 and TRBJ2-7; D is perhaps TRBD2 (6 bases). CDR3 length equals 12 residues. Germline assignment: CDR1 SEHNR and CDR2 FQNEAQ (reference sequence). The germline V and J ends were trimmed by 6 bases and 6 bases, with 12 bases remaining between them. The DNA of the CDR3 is TGTGCCAGCAGTACGGGACTGCTCGAGCAGTACTTC. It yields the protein CASSTGLLEQYF.

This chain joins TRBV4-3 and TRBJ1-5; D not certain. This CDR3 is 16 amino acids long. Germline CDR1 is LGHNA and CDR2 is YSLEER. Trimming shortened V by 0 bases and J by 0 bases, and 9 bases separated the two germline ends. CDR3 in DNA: TGCGCCAGCAGCCAAGATCGGTCAGGTAGCAATCAGCCCCAGCATTTT. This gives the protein CASSQDRSGSNQPQHF.

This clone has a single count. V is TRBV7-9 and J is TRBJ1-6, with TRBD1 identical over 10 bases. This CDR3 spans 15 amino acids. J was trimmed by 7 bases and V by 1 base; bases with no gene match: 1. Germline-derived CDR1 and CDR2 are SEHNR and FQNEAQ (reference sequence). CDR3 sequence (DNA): TGTGCCAGCAGCTTAGGGGGACAGGGGAATTCACCCCTCCACTTT. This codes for CASSLGGQGNSPLHF. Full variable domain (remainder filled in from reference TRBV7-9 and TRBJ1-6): DTGVSQNPRHKITKRGQNVTFRCDPISEHNRLYWYRQTLGQGPEFLTYFQNEAQLEKSRLLSDRFSAERPKGSFSTLEIQRTEQGDSAMYLCASSLGGQGNSPLHFGNGTRLTVT.

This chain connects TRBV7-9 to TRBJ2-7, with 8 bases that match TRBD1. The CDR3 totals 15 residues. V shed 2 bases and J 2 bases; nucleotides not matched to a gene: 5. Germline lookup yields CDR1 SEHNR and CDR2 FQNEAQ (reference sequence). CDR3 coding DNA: TGTGCCAGCAGCTTATCGGACAGGGCCACCTACGAGCAGTACTTC. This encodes CASSLSDRATYEQYF.